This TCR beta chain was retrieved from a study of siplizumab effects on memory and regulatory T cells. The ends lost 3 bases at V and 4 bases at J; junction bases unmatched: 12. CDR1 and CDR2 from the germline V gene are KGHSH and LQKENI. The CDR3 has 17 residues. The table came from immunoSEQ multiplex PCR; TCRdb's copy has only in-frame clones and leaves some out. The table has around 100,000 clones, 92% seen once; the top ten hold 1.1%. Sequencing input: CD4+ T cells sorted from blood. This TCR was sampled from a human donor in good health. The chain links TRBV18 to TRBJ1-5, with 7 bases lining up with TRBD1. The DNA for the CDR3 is TGTGCCAGCTCACCCTCCGAACAGGGGATGGGGAATCAGCCCCAGCATTTT. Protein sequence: CASSPSEQGMGNQPQHF.